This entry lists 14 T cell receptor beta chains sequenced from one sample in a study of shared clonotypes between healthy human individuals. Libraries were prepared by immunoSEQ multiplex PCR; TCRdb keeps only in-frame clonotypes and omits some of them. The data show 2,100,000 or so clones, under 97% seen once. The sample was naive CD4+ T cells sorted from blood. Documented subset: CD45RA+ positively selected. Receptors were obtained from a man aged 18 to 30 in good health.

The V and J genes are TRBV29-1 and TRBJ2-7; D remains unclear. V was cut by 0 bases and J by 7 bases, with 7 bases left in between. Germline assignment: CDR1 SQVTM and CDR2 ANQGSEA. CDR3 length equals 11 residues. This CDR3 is CSVEDYGEQYF. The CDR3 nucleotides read TGCAGCGTTGAAGATTACGGGGAGCAGTACTTC.

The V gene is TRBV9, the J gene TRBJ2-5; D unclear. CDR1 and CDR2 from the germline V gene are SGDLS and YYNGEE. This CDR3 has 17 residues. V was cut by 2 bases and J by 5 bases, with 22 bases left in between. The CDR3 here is CASSVSLYSTIGETQYF. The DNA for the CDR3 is TGTGCCAGCAGCGTGTCCCTATATAGCACAATAGGGGAGACCCAGTACTTC.

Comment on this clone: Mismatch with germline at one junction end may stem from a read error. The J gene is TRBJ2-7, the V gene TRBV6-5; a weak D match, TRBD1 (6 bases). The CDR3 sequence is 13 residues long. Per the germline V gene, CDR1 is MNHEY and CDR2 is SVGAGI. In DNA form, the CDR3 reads TGTGCCACCAGTTTGGGGATAGGGGGCGAGCAGTACTTC. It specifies CATSLGIGGEQYF.

CDR3 sequence reads: CASRTTEINSPLHF. CDR3 bases: TGTGCCAGCAGGACGACAGAAATAAATTCACCCCTCCACTTT. The genes are TRBV2 and TRBJ1-6, with D perhaps matching TRBD1 (5 bases). V was pared by 6 bases and J by 7 bases, with 13 bases between. The germline V gene encodes CDR1 SNHLY and CDR2 FYNNEI. The CDR3 contains 14 residues.

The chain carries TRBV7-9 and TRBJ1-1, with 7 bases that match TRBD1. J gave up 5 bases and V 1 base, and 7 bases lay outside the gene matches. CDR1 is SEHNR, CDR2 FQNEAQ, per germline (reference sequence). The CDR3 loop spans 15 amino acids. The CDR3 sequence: CASSLVPQGVTEAFF. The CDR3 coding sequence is TGTGCCAGCAGCTTAGTCCCGCAGGGGGTAACTGAAGCTTTCTTT.

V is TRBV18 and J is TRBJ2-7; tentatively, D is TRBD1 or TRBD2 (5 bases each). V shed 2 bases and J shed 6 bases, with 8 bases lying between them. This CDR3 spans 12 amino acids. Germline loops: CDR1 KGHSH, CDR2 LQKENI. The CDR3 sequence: CASSPAGAEQYF. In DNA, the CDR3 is TGTGCCAGCTCACCAGCCGGGGCCGAGCAGTACTTC.

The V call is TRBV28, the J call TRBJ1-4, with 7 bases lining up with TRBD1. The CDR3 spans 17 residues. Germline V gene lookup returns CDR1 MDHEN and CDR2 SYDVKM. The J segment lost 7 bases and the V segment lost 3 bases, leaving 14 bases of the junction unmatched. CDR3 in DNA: TGTGCCAGCAGTTTTGGTAAAAACAGGGGAGGTGTTGAAAAACTGTTTTTT. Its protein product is CASSFGKNRGGVEKLFF.

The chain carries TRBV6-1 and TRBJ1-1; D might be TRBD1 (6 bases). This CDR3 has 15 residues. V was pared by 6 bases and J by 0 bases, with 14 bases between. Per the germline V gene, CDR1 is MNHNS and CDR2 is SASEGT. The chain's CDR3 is CASRTQGPMNTEAFF. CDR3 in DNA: TGTGCCAGCAGGACACAGGGACCTATGAACACTGAAGCTTTCTTT.

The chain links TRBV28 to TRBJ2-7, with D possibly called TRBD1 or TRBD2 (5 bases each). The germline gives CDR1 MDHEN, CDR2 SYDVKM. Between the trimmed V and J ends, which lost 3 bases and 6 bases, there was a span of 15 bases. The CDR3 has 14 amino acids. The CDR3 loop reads CASSFGLRAGEQYF. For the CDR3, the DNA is TGTGCCAGCAGTTTTGGCCTCAGGGCGGGCGAGCAGTACTTC.

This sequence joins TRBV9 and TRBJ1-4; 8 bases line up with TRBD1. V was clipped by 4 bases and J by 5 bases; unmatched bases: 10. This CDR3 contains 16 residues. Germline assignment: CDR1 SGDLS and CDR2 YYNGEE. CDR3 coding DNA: TGTGCCAGCAGCTCCGACCCCGGGACAGGCAATGAAAAACTGTTTTTT. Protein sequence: CASSSDPGTGNEKLFF.

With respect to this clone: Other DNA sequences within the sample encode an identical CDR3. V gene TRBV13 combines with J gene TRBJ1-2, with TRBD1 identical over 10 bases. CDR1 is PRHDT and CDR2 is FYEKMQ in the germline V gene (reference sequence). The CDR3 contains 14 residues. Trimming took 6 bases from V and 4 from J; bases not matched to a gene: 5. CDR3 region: CASSPGQGGYGYTF. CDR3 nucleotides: TGTGCCAGCAGTCCAGGACAGGGGGGCTATGGCTACACCTTC.

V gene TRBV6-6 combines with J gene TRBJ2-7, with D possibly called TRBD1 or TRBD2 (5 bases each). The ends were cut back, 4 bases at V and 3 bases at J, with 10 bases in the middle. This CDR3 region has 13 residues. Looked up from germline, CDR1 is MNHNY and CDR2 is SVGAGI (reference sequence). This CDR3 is CASSWDLNYEQYF. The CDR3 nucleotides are TGTGCCAGCAGTTGGGACCTAAACTACGAGCAGTACTTC.

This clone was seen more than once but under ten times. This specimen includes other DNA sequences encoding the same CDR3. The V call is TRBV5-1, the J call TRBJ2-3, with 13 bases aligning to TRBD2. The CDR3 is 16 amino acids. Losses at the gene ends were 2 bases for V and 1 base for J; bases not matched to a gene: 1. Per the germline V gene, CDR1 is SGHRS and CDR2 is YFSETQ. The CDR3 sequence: CASSFGLAGGTDTQYF. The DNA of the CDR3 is TGCGCCAGCAGCTTCGGACTAGCGGGGGGCACAGATACGCAGTATTTT.

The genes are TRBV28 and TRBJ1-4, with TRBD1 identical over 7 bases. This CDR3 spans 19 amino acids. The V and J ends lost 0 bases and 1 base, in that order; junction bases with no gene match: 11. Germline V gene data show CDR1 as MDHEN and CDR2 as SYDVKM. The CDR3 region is CASSLWFEGGEGTNEKLFF. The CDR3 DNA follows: TGTGCCAGCAGTTTATGGTTTGAAGGGGGCGAGGGAACTAATGAAAAACTGTTTTTT.